The text below deals with one T cell receptor beta chain. Its target is unknown. The assay was immunoSEQ multiplex PCR, and TCRdb's table has in-frame clones only and misses some. The data show 200,000 to 300,000 clones, just over 90% seen once. The source of the sample is a study of T cell responses to AZD1222 COVID-19 vaccine. Overall study findings and caveats: Repertoires were obtained only post-peak T cell response. In a largely white British group with more females than males, clonal diversity was possibly underestimated.

CDR1 is MNHEY, CDR2 SVGEGT, per germline. Losses at the gene ends were 5 bases for V and 3 bases for J; bases not matched to a gene: 12. This CDR3 contains 18 residues. The chain links TRBV6-2 or TRBV6-3 to TRBJ2-7, with 14 nucleotides matching TRBD2. Material: peripheral blood, obtained on day 0 of AZD1222 vaccination. This clonotype was obtained from an adult in good health. The CDR3 DNA follows: TGTGCCAGCAGTCCCGGGACTAGCGGGAGCGGTCCCTACTACGAGCAGTACTTC. Translated: CASSPGTSGSGPYYEQYF.